This TCR beta chain was captured in a study of blood T cell repertoires in COVID-19. The overall study: The samples span acute and convalescent COVID-19 from the United States, Italy and Spain. The analysed material was cDNA or gDNA that came from T cells, B-cell-depleted T cells, or PBMCs.

Authors' data handling: Quantification of nucleated cells was approximated via reference gene primer amplification. The data were produced by immunoSEQ multiplex PCR, yet TCRdb's version contains in-frame clones alone and is incomplete. That table furnishes V, J and clone size, whereas the DNA furnished D and trimming. The table includes 390,000 or so clones, roughly 88% detected once. From germline, CDR1 is MNHEY and CDR2 SMNVEV (reference sequence). V was pared by 1 base and J by 1 base, with 4 bases of the junction left unmatched. CDR3 length equals 17 residues. The sequenced material came from peripheral blood. The receptor comes from a woman aged 25-40 years with active or convalescent COVID-19. The chain links TRBV27 to TRBJ2-1; TRBD2 aligns across 10 bases. The CDR3: CASSLFRTSGSYNEQFF. CDR3 coding DNA: TGTGCCAGCAGTTTATTTAGGACTAGCGGTTCCTACAATGAGCAGTTCTTC.